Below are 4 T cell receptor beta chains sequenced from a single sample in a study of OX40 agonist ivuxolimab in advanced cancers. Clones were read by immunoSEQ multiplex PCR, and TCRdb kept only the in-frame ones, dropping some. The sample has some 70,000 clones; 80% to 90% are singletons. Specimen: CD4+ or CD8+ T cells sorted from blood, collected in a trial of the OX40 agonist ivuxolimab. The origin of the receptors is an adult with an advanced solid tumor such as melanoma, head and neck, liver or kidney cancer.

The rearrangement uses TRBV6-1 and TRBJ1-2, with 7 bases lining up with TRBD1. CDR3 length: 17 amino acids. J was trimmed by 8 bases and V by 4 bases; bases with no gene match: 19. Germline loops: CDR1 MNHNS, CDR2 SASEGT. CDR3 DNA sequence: TGTGCCAGCAGTGTCGAGCCGGGACAGCAAACCCCGGGGGGCTACACCTTC. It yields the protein CASSVEPGQQTPGGYTF.

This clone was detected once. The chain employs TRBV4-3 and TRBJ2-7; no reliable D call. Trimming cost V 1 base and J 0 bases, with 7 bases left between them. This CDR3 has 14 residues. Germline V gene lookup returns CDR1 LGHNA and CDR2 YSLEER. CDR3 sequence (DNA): TGCGCCAGCAGCCAAGTCCAGAGCTCCTACGAGCAGTACTTC. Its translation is CASSQVQSSYEQYF.

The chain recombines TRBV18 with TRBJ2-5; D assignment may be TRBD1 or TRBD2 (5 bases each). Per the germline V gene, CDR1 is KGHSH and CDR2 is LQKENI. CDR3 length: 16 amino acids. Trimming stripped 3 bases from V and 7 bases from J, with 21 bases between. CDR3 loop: CASSPPVRGAPATQYF. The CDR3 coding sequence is TGTGCCAGCTCACCCCCCGTGAGAGGGGCCCCGGCGACCCAGTACTTC.

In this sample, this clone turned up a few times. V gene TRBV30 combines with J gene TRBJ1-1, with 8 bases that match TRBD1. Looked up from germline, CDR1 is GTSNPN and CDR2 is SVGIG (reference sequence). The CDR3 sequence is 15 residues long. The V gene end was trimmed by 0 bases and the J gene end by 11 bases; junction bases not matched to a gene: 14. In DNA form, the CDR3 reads TGTGCCTGGAGTGTGGGGGGGCCAGGGGGCCGGACGGCTTTCTTT. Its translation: CAWSVGGPGGRTAFF.